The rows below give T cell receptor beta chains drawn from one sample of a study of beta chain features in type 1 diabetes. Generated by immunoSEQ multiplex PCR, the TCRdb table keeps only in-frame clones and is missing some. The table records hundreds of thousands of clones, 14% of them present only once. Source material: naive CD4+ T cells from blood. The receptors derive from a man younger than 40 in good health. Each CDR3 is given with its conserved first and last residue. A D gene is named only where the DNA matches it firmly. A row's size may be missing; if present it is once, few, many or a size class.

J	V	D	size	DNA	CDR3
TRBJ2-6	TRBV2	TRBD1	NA	TGTGCCAGCAGTCCAGGGGGTGCTGGGGCCAACGTCCTGACTTTC	CASSPGGAGANVLTF
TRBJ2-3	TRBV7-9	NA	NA	TGTGCCAGCAGCCCGCGCGGGACTAGCACAGATACGCAGTATTTT	CASSPRGTSTDTQYF
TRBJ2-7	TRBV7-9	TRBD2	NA	TGTGCCTCCGAAGCGGGGGTCTACGAGCAGTACTTC	CASEAGVYEQYF
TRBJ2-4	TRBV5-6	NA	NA	TGTGCCAGCAGCTTGGGCCAGCCCAAGAACATTCAGTACTTC	CASSLGQPKNIQYF
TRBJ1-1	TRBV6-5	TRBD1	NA	TGTGCCAGCAACAGGGGGCTCGAAGCTTTCTTT	CASNRGLEAFF
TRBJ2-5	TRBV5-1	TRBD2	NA	TGCGCCAGCAGCTTGGGTAGCGGGATTGTCGAGACCCAGTACTTC	CASSLGSGIVETQYF
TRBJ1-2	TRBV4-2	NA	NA	TGTGCCAGCAGCCAAGATTGGGCAGCGAACTATGGCTACACCTTC	CASSQDWAANYGYTF
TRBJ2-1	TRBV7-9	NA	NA	TGTGCCAGCCTAGGTCGGGGGCCTACATCCCCTAGCTCCTACAATGAGCAGTTCTTC	CASLGRGPTSPSSYNEQFF
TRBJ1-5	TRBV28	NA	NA	TGTGCCAGCAGACTCCAGAGGCGGCCCCAGCATTTT	CASRLQRRPQHF
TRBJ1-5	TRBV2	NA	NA	TGTGCCAGCAGAGCTATCAGGCAGCCCCAGCATTTT	CASRAIRQPQHF
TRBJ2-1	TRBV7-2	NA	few	TGTGCCAGCACCGGGACTCCCCTGAGGGAGCAGTTCTTC	CASTGTPLREQFF
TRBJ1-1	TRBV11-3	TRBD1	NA	TGTGCCAGCAGCGGGACAGGGGGAACTGAAGCTTTCTTT	CASSGTGGTEAFF
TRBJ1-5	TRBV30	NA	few	TGTGCCTGGAGTGTAGGTTTGGTTCAGCCCCAGCATTTT	CAWSVGLVQPQHF
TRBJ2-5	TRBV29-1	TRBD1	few	TGCAGCGTTGTAACCGGGACAGGGGTATACCCACAAGAGACCCAGTACTTC	CSVVTGTGVYPQETQYF
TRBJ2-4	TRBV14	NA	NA	TGTGCCAGCAGCCAAGGAGCGACAAACATTCAGTACTTC	CASSQGATNIQYF
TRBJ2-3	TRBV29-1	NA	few	TGCAGCGTTGAGGGCTCCAGCACAGATACGCAGTATTTT	CSVEGSSTDTQYF
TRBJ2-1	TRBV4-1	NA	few	TGCGCCAGCAGCAAGCGGGACAGGCAGTTCTTC	CASSKRDRQFF
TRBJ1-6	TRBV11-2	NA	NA	TGTGCCAGCAGCTTAGGATCGGGTGGGTCACCCCTCCACTTT	CASSLGSGGSPLHF
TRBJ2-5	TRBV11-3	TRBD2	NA	TGTGCCAGCAGCTTAGCCCCCGCCAGACTAGCGGAAGAGACCCAGTACTTC	CASSLAPARLAEETQYF
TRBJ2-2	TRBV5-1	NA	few	TGCGCCAGCAGCTTGGCCCCCTACACCGGGGAGCTGTTTTTT	CASSLAPYTGELFF
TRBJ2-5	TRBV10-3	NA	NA	TGTGCCATCAGTGGGACCAAACAAGAGACCCAGTACTTC	CAISGTKQETQYF
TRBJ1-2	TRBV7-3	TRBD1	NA	TGTGCCAGCAGCTACGGGACAGGGAGTGCCTATGGCTACACCTTC	CASSYGTGSAYGYTF
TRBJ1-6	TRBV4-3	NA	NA	TGCGCCAGCAGCCAAGATCGGCGGCAGGGTTCACCCCTCCACTTT	CASSQDRRQGSPLHF
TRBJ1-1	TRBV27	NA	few	TGTGCCAGCAGTTTCGGGGGTGAAGCTTTCTTT	CASSFGGEAFF
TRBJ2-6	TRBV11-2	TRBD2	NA	TGTGCCAGCAGCCAAGCCGAGCGGGGGGCTCGTGGGGCCAACGTCCTGACTTTC	CASSQAERGARGANVLTF
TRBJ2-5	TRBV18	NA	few	TGTGCCAGCTCACTGGACCAGGGCATGGAGACCCAGTACTTC	CASSLDQGMETQYF
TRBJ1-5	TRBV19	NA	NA	TGTGCCAGTAATCCCAGCGGGGGGCCCCGAATTCTTGGCAATCAGCCCCAGCATTTT	CASNPSGGPRILGNQPQHF
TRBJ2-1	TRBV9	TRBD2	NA	TGTGCCAGCAGCGCGGGACTAGCGGCGTACAATGAGCAGTTCTTC	CASSAGLAAYNEQFF
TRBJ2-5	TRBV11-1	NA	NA	TGTGCCAGCAGCCTTGGGGTACAAGAGACCCAGTACTTC	CASSLGVQETQYF
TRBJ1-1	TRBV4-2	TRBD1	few	TGTGCCAGCAGCCAAGAATGGGACAGCATCGAAGCTTTCTTT	CASSQEWDSIEAFF
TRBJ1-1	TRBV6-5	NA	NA	TGTGCCAGCAGGCTGAACACTGAAGCTTTCTTT	CASRLNTEAFF
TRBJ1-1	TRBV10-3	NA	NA	TGTGCCATCAGTGATATAACTGAAGCTTTCTTT	CAISDITEAFF
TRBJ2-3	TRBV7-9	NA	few	TGTGCCAGCAGGGTCGGCGGAGCCACAGATACGCAGTATTTT	CASRVGGATDTQYF
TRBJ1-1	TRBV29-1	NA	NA	TGCAGCGTCCGAATGGGGGGGCGCACTGAAGCTTTCTTT	CSVRMGGRTEAFF
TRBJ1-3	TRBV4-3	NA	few	TGCGCCAGCAGCCGGGAGGGAAGCTCTGGAAACACCATATATTTT	CASSREGSSGNTIYF
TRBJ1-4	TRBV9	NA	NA	TGTGCCAGCAGCGTAGGTGACAAGCCCTTGAATGAAAAACTGTTTTTT	CASSVGDKPLNEKLFF
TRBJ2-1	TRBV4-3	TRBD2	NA	TGCGCCAGCAGCCAAGATCTGTTGGCTAGCGGGAGGAATGAGCAGTTCTTC	CASSQDLLASGRNEQFF
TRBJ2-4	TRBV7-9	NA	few	TGTGCCAGCAGCTTACTCTCGGGGGCGATTGCCAAAAACATTCAGTACTTC	CASSLLSGAIAKNIQYF
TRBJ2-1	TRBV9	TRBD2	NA	TGTGCCAGCAGCCCCCGGGCGGGACTAGCAGAGCAGTTCTTC	CASSPRAGLAEQFF
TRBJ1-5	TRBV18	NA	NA	TGTGCCAGCTCACCACTCCGGGACGGAAATCAGCCCCAGCATTTT	CASSPLRDGNQPQHF
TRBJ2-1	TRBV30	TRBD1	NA	TGTGCCTGGAGTTTGCGACAGGGGCCATCCTTCGAGCAGTTCTTC	CAWSLRQGPSFEQFF
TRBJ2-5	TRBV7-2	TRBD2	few	TGTGCCAGCAGCTTACTAGGACTAGCGCGGGAGACCCAGTACTTC	CASSLLGLARETQYF
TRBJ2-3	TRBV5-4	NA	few	TGTGCCAGCAGCTTGGTCCCAGATACGCAGTATTTT	CASSLVPDTQYF
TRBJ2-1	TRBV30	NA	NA	TGTGCCTGGACAGTTATCCGGGACCAGTTCTTC	CAWTVIRDQFF
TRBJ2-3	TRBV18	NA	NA	TGTGCCAGCTCACCGGGGAGCACAGATACGCAGTATTTT	CASSPGSTDTQYF
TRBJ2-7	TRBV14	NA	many	TGTGCCAGCAGTCAAGAGTCAGATGTGCAGTACTTC	CASSQESDVQYF
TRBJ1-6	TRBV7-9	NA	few	TGTGCCAGCAGCTTGTTGAGTAATTCACCCCTCCACTTT	CASSLLSNSPLHF
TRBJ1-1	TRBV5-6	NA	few	TGTGCCAGCAGCTTGTTTATGTGGGACACTGAAGCTTTCTTT	CASSLFMWDTEAFF
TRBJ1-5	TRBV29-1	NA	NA	TGCAGCGTTAGGACAGCTCTCAATCAGCCCCAGCATTTT	CSVRTALNQPQHF
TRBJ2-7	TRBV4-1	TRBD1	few	TGCGCCAGCAGCCACCCGGGACAGGGCTACGAGCAGTACTTC	CASSHPGQGYEQYF
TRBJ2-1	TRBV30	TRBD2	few	TGTGCCTGGAGTGGACTAGCGGGAAGCATGGGCTCCTACAATGAGCAGTTCTTC	CAWSGLAGSMGSYNEQFF
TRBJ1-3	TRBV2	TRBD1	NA	TGTGCCAGCAGTGTGACAGGGGAGAGCTCTGGAAACACCATATATTTT	CASSVTGESSGNTIYF
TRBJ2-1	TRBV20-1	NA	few	TGCAGTGCTGATCGTAGGGGGTGGCAGTTCTTC	CSADRRGWQFF
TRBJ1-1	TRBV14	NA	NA	TGTGCCAGCAGCCAAGTCGCAAGTACTGAAGCTTTCTTT	CASSQVASTEAFF
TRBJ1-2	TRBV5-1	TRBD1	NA	TGCGCCAGCAGCCCAGATCCGGGACAGGGGAAAGGCTACACCTTC	CASSPDPGQGKGYTF
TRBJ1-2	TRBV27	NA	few	TGTGCCAGCAGTTTAAGGGGGGTTAACTATGGCTACACCTTC	CASSLRGVNYGYTF
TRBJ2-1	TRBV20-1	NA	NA	TGCAGTGCCCCGAAATGGGATGAGCAGTTCTTC	CSAPKWDEQFF
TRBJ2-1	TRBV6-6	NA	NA	TGTGCCAGCAGGAATAGGGGGAGTGAGCAGTTCTTC	CASRNRGSEQFF